The present entry profiles one T cell receptor beta chain with its context. Its antigen remains undetermined. Within one base of it there is no much larger clone, and no base qualities were kept. At the junction V is shortened by 1 base and J by 4 bases, with 13 bases in between. CDR1 and CDR2, per the germline V gene, are SGHTA and FQGNSA. The CDR3 numbers 15 residues from cysteine through phenylalanine. The only DNA kept is the CDR3, 45 bases in frame from the first base. The meaning of the sample's time point label: patch test 1, 2 weeks after DPC sensitization. The treatment or condition label corresponds to: therapeutic diphenylcyclopropenone sensitization with weekly scalp DPC. At every patch-test visit, the blood draw took place before the patch test was put on. Patients were considered eligible if aged 18 to 70, diagnosed with alopecia and deemed suitable for DPC therapy, and patients were excluded if pregnant. Total RNA was isolated from unfractionated whole blood collected in Tempus Blood RNA tubes.

Libraries were prepared through RACE. The sequencer was a NextSeq 500. During library preparation, unique molecular identifiers were attached to individual cDNA molecules so that TCRs could be counted in a quantitative, reproducible way. For every blood RNA sample, sequencing covered both the TCR alpha and TCR beta chains. As for the authors' bioinformatics: Samples had a median of 95,638 TCRs, with a range from about 23,224 to 700,000. V, J and CDR3 annotation of the TCR reads was performed with the Decombinator software suite. For PS versus PT1 abundance plots, all samples were subsampled to the same number of TCRs (28,000). Expanded TCRs were defined as absent before sensitization and observed at least eight times at the 2-week time point. TCRdb ran its own pipeline on the public reads, namely fastp trimming at Q25 and MiXCR clone calling, and kept in-frame beta chains. Rows are unified per CDR3 protein, each entry keeping the most common DNA and genes. The V and J calls follow TCRdb's processing rather than the paper's. The sample table records some 82,000 distinct CDR3 sequences; approximately 11% of these occur just once. Together, the top ten hold roughly 4.2% of the sample.

The data originate from a study of human T cells and chemical hapten exposure (dated by TCRdb to about 2021). A note on the overall study: For sensitization, 2% DPC in acetone was applied to a roughly 2 cm by roughly 2 cm area of upper inner arm skin. Weekly therapeutic DPC doses were additionally applied to the scalp of patients throughout the approximately 24-week study period. Most of the patients in the cohort were female, and the cohort covered alopecia areata with under or over 50% scalp involvement, alopecia totalis and alopecia universalis. Blood samples were taken from patients before sensitization (week 0) and at 2, 6 and about 24 weeks after DPC sensitization. Patch tests used Finn chambers with 0.01% DPC on the upper back, scored after 6 days by International Contact Dermatitis Research Group standards. This study followed changes in the peripheral blood TCR repertoire in vivo during primary and secondary sensitization of alopecia patients to the hapten diphenylcyclopropenone (DPC). The libraries were sequenced as a pool, and the TCR yield per sample differed mostly because of small variations in library volumes within the pool. For TCR sequencing, blood came from 25 to 35 alopecia patients at anywhere from one to four time points (pre-sensitization, 2, 6 and 24 weeks). The study at large found these results: Compared with pre-sensitization or healthy control sets, expanded TCRs formed significantly more large CDR3 similarity clusters, which is consistent with antigen-driven responses. A positive correlation was found between the number of PT1 expanded TCRs and patch test score, with significance reached at thresholds 8, 16 and 32 but not 4. Because all patients had alopecia, a presumed autoimmune disease, the immune response of the patients might differ from that of healthy individuals. The number of TCRs above 1 in 1000 frequency did not change with DPC sensitization; there was no evidence of global repertoire structure alterations. After repeated subsampling, changes were observed in the strength of the expansion versus patch-test correlation and in the threshold at which the correlation became significant.

The chain is made from TRBV7-2 and TRBJ1-2; TRBD1 could be the D gene, as 5 bases match. The clonotype was recovered from a woman aged 50 to 60 with alopecia areata. Some clones in this sample may be carry-over from other donors' samples. The material sequenced was whole blood, taken in connection with sensitization to the hapten diphenylcyclopropenone (DPC). The CDR3 has the sequence CASSLDSGSSYGYTF. The nucleotide sequence is TGTGCCAGCAGCTTAGACTCAGGGAGTAGCTATGGCTACACCTTC.